The subject of this entry is one TCR beta chain. The record originates from a study of blood T cell repertoires in COVID-19. About the research overall: The United States, Italy and Spain were the sources of the acute and convalescent COVID-19 samples.

Repertoires were generated with immunoSEQ multiplex PCR, while TCRdb's copy carries only in-frame clones and drops some. This sample carries 150,000 to 200,000 clones, just over 85% of them seen once, and the ten largest clones take approximately 8%. CDR3 length: 15 amino acids. Germline V gene sequence: CDR1 MDHEN, CDR2 SYDVKM. The junction had 10 bases not matched to a gene; V was cut back by 6 bases and J by 4 bases. The chain recombines TRBV28 with TRBJ1-2, with 8 nucleotides matching TRBD1. The specimen was peripheral blood. This clonotype was sampled from a man between 60 and 75 years old with acute or convalescent COVID-19. CDR3 loop: CASSRTGRGGYGYTF. Here the CDR3 DNA reads TGTGCCAGCAGCCGGACAGGGCGAGGTGGCTATGGCTACACCTTC.